Listed below are T cell receptor beta chains from one sample, sequenced in a study of shared clonotypes between healthy human individuals. TCRdb's copy holds only in-frame clones and misses some; the assay was immunoSEQ multiplex PCR. The data contain about 1.1 million clones, approximately 80% of them seen just once; the ten biggest clones take up approximately 0.5%. Sample: memory CD4+ T cells from PBMCs. The source of these receptors is a man between 18 and 35 years old in good health. Some clones in this sample may be carry-over from other donors' samples. CDR3s include the opening cysteine and the closing phenylalanine or tryptophan. A D gene is named only where the DNA matches it firmly. Size tells how often a clone was seen (once, few, many) or the class of an expanded clone, and some rows leave it out.

.	TRBV4-1	TRBD2	TRBJ2-1	TGCGCCAGCAGCCTACCTAGCGGGAGCACCCATGTAGGTGAGCAGTTCTTC	CASSLPSGSTHVGEQFF
.	TRBV6-6	.	TRBJ1-5	TGTGCCAGCACCCCTGGTTCGGGCAATCAGCCCCAGCATTTT	CASTPGSGNQPQHF
once	TRBV28	TRBD2	TRBJ2-7	TGTGTCAGCTGTCCTAGCGGGACCGGCGAGCAGTACTTC	CVSCPSGTGEQYF
.	TRBV7-9	.	TRBJ2-3	TGTGCCAGCAGCTTAAATGTAGCGGCTAGCACAGATACGCAGTATTTT	CASSLNVAASTDTQYF
.	TRBV5-1	.	TRBJ2-3	TGCGCCAGCAGCCCGATCGAGTCTTGGGATACGCAGTATTTT	CASSPIESWDTQYF
once	TRBV2	.	TRBJ2-3	TGTGCCAGCAGTGATACAGGGCCAGATACGCAGTATTTT	CASSDTGPDTQYF
.	TRBV6-4	.	TRBJ2-5	TGTGCCAGCAGTGAGAGGGGCGGCCAAGAGACCCAGTACTTC	CASSERGGQETQYF
few	TRBV10-3	.	TRBJ2-6	TGTGCCATCAGTGAGTCGGGTGGGGCCAACGTCCTGACTTTC	CAISESGGANVLTF
once	TRBV5-1	TRBD2	TRBJ2-3	TGCGCCAGCAGCGGGCTAGCGGGGGCCGAGGATACGCAGTATTTT	CASSGLAGAEDTQYF
.	TRBV7-3	TRBD2	TRBJ2-3	TGTGCCAGCAGTGCCTCCCGGGGGGTCACAGATACGCAGTATTTT	CASSASRGVTDTQYF